This paragraph covers one T cell receptor beta chain sequence. This record comes from a study of T-cell reconstitution after alpha-beta-depleted transplantation in children. This CDR3 comprises 17 residues. Germline CDR1 and CDR2: MNHNS and SASEGT. Between the trimmed V and J ends, which lost 6 bases and 4 bases, there was a span of 21 bases. Preparation of the TCRbeta library used unique molecular identifiers. TCRdb redid the calling of the PCR reads with MiXCR, one entry per CDR3 protein. Of about 1,000,000 distinct CDR3 sequences in the sample, around 30% were seen once. Sequencing was performed on PBMCs, mostly from graft donor cells, taken 360 days after TCRalphabeta/CD19-depleted stem cell transplant. The sequence came from a boy under two years old who had a stem cell transplant for SCID, so the T cells may come from the graft donor. V usage is TRBV6-1 and J usage is TRBJ2-2; perhaps TRBD1 as D (6 bases). CDR3 sequence reads: CASSRTHRVRSTGELFF. CDR3 DNA: TGTGCCAGCAGCCGAACACACAGGGTTCGGAGCACCGGGGAGCTGTTTTTT.